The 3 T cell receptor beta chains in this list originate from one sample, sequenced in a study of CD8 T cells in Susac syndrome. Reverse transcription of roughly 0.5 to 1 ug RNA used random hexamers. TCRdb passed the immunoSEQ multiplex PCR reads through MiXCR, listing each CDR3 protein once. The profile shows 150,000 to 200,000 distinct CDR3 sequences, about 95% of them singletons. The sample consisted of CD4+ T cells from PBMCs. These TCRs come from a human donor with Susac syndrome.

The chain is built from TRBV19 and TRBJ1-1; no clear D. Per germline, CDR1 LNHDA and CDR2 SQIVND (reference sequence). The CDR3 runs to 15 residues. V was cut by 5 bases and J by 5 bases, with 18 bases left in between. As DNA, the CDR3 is TGTGCCAGTAGTCCCTGGGTCACAAGCCAAACTGAAGCTTTCTTT. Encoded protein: CASSPWVTSQTEAFF.

Here the CDR3 reads CASSSGRGNTEAFF. The CDR3, as DNA: TGTGCCAGCTCATCGGGGAGGGGGAACACTGAAGCTTTCTTT. V is TRBV18 and J is TRBJ1-1, with TRBD1 as a possible D gene (5 bases). CDR1 and CDR2 (germline): KGHSH, LQKENI. Trimming stripped 5 bases from V and 1 base from J, with 11 bases between. This CDR3 has 14 residues. The full variable domain, with the rest looked up from reference TRBV18 and TRBJ1-1, is NAGVMQNPRHLVRRRGQEARLRCSPMKGHSHVYWYRQLPEEGLKFMVYLQKENIIDESGMPKERFSAEFPKEGPSILRIQQVVRGDSAAYFCASSSGRGNTEAFFGQGTRLTVV.

Here the CDR3 reads CASSPRIGSGGNTIYF. The CDR3 DNA reads TGTGCCAGCAGCCCAAGAATAGGGTCCGGAGGAAACACCATATATTTT. The chain has TRBV9 and TRBJ1-3; no definite D call. Germline lookup yields CDR1 SGDLS and CDR2 YYNGEE. This CDR3 has 16 residues. V was shortened by 4 bases and J by 4 bases, with 18 bases between the two germline ends.